This T cell receptor beta chain was sequenced for a study of T cell responses to AZD1222 COVID-19 vaccine. The CDR3 contains 14 residues. Trimming left V 2 bases short and J 5 bases short, with 9 bases between. Germline V gives CDR1 KGHDR, CDR2 SFDVKD. Assay: immunoSEQ multiplex PCR; the TCRdb copy retains only in-frame clones and omits some. The sample lists about 140,000 clones, approximately 91% seen once, with 4.7% in the top ten. This chain connects TRBV24-1 to TRBJ2-1, with D uncertain. This TCR came from an adult in good health. The sequencing here drew on peripheral blood, taken on day 0 of AZD1222 vaccination. CDR3 nucleotides: TGTGCCACCAGTGATTCATGGGCCAACAATGAGCAGTTCTTC. Translation gives CATSDSWANNEQFF.